This TCR beta chain stems from a study of PD-1 blockade in classical Hodgkin lymphoma. Time point reported: cycle 4 day 1 (C4D1), after more than 5 weeks of nivolumab. Relapse was seen in all patients after autologous stem cell transplantation, and brentuximab vedotin exposure was variable. Using immunoSEQ multiplex PCR, the repertoire was profiled, and TCRdb retains in-frame clones only, with some absent. Counted here are some 48,000 clones, 70% to 80% occurring once; the ten biggest clones make up around 19%. The sequence derives from a human donor with classical Hodgkin lymphoma. Sequences were derived from peripheral blood mononuclear cells (PBMCs), sampled before the fourth cycle of nivolumab.

Here the CDR3 DNA reads TGTGCCAGCAGGCCTTGGACAGGGAAGAACACTGAAGCTTTCTTT. Protein product: CASRPWTGKNTEAFF. The chain has TRBV2 and TRBJ1-1, with 8 positions matching TRBD1. The CDR3 contains 15 residues. Germline assignment: CDR1 SNHLY and CDR2 FYNNEI. V dropped 6 bases and J dropped 1; count of bases not matched to a gene: 7.